The clone carrying this TCR beta chain was observed at least ten times. The protocol attached unique molecular identifiers to individual cDNA molecules. One entry per CDR3 protein results from TCRdb running MiXCR on the 5' RACE reads. The table includes tens of thousands of distinct CDR3 sequences, 9% detected once. These data originate in a study of early T cells in non-severe SARS-CoV-2 infection. Trimming cost V 6 bases and J 8 bases, with 11 bases left between them. The germline V gene has CDR1 SEHNR and CDR2 FQNEAQ (reference sequence). The CDR3 covers 12 residues. This chain joins TRBV7-9 and TRBJ1-3, with D unclear. Material for sequencing was whole blood. The receptor comes from an adult who was a healthcare worker with PCR-confirmed SARS-CoV-2 infection or an uninfected control (not recorded which). The CDR3 is CASRIRGDTIYF. As DNA, the CDR3 is TGTGCCAGCAGAATACGTGGGGACACCATATATTTT.